One sample yielded the 9 T cell receptor beta chains listed below, sequenced in a study of control samples from healthy donors and cancer patients. The protocol was immunoSEQ multiplex PCR, while the TCRdb copy is restricted to in-frame clones and leaves out a portion. The sample yields more than 25,000 clones, about 85% seen once. Sample: formalin-fixed, paraffin-embedded tissue. These receptors came from a female donor with melanoma.

The chain combines TRBV2 with TRBJ2-1; D may correspond to TRBD1 or TRBD2 (5 bases each). V shed 3 bases and J shed 7 bases, with 13 bases lying between them. The CDR3 has 14 amino acids. Germline V lookup: CDR1 SNHLY, CDR2 FYNNEI. CDR3 nucleotides: TGTGCCAGCAGTGACGAGGGGAGCCGGAATGAGCAGTTCTTC. This translates into CASSDEGSRNEQFF.

The V and J genes are TRBV12-3 or TRBV12-4 and TRBJ1-1, with unresolved D. The germline V and J ends were trimmed by 5 bases and 4 bases, with 11 bases remaining between them. This CDR3 contains 13 residues. CDR3 residues: CASSRERVTEAFF. DNA for the CDR3: TGTGCCAGCAGTCGAGAGAGGGTCACTGAAGCTTTCTTT.

The chain couples TRBV27 to TRBJ1-2, with a weak D call TRBD1 (6 bases). With 4 bases removed from V and 7 bases from J, the gap between germline ends came to 22 bases. CDR3 length: 16 residues. Germline loops: CDR1 MNHEY, CDR2 SMNVEV (reference sequence). CDR3 coding DNA: TGTGCCAGCAGTTCCGAACGGGGCAGGGGCAGAGGTGGCTACACCTTC. Protein sequence: CASSSERGRGRGGYTF.

The rearrangement uses TRBV6-5 and TRBJ2-1; D not certain. This CDR3 comprises 14 residues. V was trimmed by 11 bases and J by 3 bases, leaving 17 bases between them. Germline lookup yields CDR1 MNHEY and CDR2 SVGAGI. In nucleotides, the CDR3 is TGTGCCGCCGGCACTCGAAACATCTACAATGAGCAGTTCTTC. Its translation is CAAGTRNIYNEQFF.

The chain joins TRBV10-3 to TRBJ2-3, with 7 bases aligning to TRBD1. J was trimmed by 1 base and V by 5 bases; bases with no gene match: 9. The CDR3 runs to 16 residues. Germline V gene lookup returns CDR1 ENHRY and CDR2 SYGVKD. In nucleotides, the CDR3 is TGTGCCATCAGTCCGACAGGGAGTGTTGGCACAGATACGCAGTATTTT. Translated: CAISPTGSVGTDTQYF.

This sequence joins TRBV14 and TRBJ2-5; D not certain. V was shortened by 1 base and J by 4 bases, with 13 bases between the two germline ends. From germline, CDR1 is SGHDN and CDR2 FVKESK. The CDR3 runs to 15 residues. The CDR3 is CASSQALGRAETQYF. CDR3 coding DNA: TGTGCCAGCAGCCAAGCTCTCGGCCGCGCAGAGACCCAGTACTTC. The complete variable domain, with remaining parts taken from reference TRBV14 and TRBJ2-5, reads EAGVTQFPSHSVIEKGQTVTLRCDPISGHDNLYWYRRVMGKEIKFLLHFVKESKQDESGMPNNRFLAERTGGTYSTLKVQPAELEDSGVYFCASSQALGRAETQYFGPGTRLLVL.

This CDR3 reads CASSRGQGPISYNEQFF. The DNA for the CDR3 is TGTGCCAGCAGCAGGGGACAGGGCCCTATATCCTACAATGAGCAGTTCTTC. V and J are TRBV5-6 and TRBJ2-1; TRBD1 aligns across 9 bases. From germline, CDR1 is SGHDT and CDR2 YYEEEE. V shed 4 bases and J 1 base; nucleotides not matched to a gene: 9. The CDR3 sequence is 17 residues long.

The chain recombines TRBV4-2 with TRBJ1-3; maybe TRBD1 (6 bases). Germline lookup yields CDR1 LGHNA and CDR2 YNFKEQ. The CDR3 sequence is 15 residues long. Trimming removed 4 bases at V and 4 bases at J, with 14 bases between. The DNA of the CDR3 is TGTGCCAGCAGCCGAAACAGGGAAATCGGAAACACCATATATTTT. It yields the protein CASSRNREIGNTIYF.

The rearrangement links TRBV6-1 to TRBJ1-2; D ambiguous. V gave up 3 bases and J gave up 8 bases, with 13 bases separating them. The V gene's germline CDR1 is MNHNS and CDR2 SASEGT. CDR3 length: 13 residues. The CDR3 spells CASSEVVVWGYTF. In DNA, the CDR3 is TGTGCCAGCAGTGAGGTCGTCGTTTGGGGCTACACCTTC.